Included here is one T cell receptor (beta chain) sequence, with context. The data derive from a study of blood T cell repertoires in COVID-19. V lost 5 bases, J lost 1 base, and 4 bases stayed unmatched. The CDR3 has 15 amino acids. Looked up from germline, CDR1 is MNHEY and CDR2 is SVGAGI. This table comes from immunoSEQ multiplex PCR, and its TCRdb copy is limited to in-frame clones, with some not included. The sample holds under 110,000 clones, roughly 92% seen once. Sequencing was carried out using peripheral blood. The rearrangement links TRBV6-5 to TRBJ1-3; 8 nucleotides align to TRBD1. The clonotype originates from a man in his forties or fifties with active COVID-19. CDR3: CASSQNRGSGNTIYF. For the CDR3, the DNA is TGTGCCAGCAGTCAAAACAGGGGGTCTGGAAACACCATATATTTT.